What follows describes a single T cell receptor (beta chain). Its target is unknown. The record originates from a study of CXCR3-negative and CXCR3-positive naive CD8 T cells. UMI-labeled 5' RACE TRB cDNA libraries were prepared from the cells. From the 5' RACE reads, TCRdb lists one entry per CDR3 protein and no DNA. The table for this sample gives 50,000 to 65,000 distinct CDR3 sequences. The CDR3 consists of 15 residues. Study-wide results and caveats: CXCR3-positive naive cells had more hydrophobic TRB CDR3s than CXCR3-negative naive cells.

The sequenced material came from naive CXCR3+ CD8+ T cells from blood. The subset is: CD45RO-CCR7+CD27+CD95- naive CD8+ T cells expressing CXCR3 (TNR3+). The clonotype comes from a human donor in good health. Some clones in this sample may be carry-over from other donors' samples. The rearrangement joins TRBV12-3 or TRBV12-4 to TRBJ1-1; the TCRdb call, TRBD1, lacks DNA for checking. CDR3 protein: CASSLEGTVKPEAFF.